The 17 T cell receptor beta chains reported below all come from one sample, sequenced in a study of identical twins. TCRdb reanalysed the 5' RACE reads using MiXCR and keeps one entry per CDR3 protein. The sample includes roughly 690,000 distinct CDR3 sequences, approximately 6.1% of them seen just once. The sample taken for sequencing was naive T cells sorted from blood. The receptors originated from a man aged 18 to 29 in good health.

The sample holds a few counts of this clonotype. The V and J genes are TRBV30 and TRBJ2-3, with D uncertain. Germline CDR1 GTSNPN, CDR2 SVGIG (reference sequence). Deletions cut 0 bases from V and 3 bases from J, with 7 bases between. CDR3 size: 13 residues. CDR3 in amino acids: CAWSVLFTDTQYF. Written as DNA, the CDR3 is TGTGCCTGGAGTGTCCTTTTTACAGATACGCAGTATTTT. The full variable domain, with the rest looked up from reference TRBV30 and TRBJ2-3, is SQTIHQWPATLVQPVGSPLSLECTVEGTSNPNLYWYRQAAGRGLQLLFYSVGIGQISSEVPQNLSASRPQDRQFILSSKKLLLSDSGFYLCAWSVLFTDTQYFGPGTRLTVL.

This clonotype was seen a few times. The CDR3 here is CSASVGLAGVGRVETQYF. Here the CDR3 DNA reads TGCAGTGCTAGCGTAGGACTAGCGGGAGTGGGGCGAGTGGAGACCCAGTACTTC. The chain couples TRBV20-1 to TRBJ2-5, with TRBD2 matching over 13 bases. CDR3 length equals 18 residues. Trimming cost V 3 bases and J 5 bases; bases outside gene matches: 15. Germline CDR1 is DFQATT and CDR2 is SNEGSKA (reference sequence).

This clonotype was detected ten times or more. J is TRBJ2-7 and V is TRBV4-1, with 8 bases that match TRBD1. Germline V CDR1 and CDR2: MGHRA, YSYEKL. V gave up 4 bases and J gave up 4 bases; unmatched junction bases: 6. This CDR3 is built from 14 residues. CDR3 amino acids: CASSPTQGEYEQYV. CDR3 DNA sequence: TGCGCCAGCAGCCCTACACAGGGGGAGTACGAGCAGTACGTC.

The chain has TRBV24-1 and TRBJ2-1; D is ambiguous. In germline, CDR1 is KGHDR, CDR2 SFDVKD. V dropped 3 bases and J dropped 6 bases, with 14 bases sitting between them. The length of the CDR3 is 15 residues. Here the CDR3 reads CATSDGHLLINEQFF. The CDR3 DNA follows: TGTGCCACCAGTGATGGGCACCTACTCATCAATGAGCAGTTCTTC.

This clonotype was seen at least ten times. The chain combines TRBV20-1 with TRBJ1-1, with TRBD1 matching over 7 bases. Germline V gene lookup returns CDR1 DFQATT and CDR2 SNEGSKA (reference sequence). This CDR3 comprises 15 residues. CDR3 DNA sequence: TGCATCACCAAACAGGGGTCGAAGCTCAACACTGAAGCTTTCTTT. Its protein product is CITKQGSKLNTEAFF.

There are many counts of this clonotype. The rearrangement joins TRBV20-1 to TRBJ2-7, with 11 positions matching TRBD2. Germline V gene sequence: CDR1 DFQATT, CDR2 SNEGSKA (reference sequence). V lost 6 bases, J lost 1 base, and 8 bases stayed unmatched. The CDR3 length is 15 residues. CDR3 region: CSASPGLAVSYEQYF. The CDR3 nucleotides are TGCAGTGCCTCCCCGGGACTAGCGGTTTCCTACGAGCAGTACTTC.

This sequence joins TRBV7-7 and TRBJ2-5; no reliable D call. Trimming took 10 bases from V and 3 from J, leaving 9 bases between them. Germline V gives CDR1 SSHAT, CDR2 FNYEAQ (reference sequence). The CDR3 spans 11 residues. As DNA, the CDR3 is TGTGCCATCGAGGCCAAAGAGACCCAGTACTTC. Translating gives CAIEAKETQYF.

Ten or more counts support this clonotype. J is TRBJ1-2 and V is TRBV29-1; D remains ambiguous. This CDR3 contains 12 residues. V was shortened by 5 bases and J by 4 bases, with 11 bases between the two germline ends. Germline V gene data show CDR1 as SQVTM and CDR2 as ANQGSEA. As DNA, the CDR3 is TGCAGCGTTCTTAACCGCTTCTATGGCTACACCTTC. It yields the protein CSVLNRFYGYTF.

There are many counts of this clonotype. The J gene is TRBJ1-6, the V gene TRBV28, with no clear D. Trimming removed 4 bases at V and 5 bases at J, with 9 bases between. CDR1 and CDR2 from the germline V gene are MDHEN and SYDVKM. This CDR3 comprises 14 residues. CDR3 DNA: TGTGCCAGCAGTTCATCGCGGAATAATTCACCCCTCCACTTT. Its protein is CASSSSRNNSPLHF.

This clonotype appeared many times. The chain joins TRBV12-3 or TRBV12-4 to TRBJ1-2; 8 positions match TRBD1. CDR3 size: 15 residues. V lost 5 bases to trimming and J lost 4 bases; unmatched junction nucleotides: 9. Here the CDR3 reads CASSQDQGAFYGYTF. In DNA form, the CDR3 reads TGTGCCAGCAGTCAAGACCAGGGGGCTTTCTATGGCTACACCTTC.

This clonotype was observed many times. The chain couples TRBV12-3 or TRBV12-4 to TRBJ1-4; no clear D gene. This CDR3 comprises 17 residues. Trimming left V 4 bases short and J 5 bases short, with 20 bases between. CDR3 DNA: TGTGCCAGCAGTTCAGACGGGGTCGGGGAGCTAAATGAAAAACTGTTTTTT. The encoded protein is CASSSDGVGELNEKLFF.

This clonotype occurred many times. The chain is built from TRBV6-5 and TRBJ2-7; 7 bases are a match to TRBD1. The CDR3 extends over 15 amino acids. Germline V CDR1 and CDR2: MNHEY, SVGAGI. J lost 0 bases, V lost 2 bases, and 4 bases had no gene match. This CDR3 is CASSYEQGPSYEQYF. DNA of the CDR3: TGTGCCAGCAGTTACGAACAGGGGCCCTCCTACGAGCAGTACTTC.

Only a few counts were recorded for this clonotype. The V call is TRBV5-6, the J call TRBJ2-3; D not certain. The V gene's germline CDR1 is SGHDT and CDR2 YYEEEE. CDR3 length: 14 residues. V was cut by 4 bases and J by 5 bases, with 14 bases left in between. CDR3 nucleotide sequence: TGTGCCAGCAGCCCCGTCGGAGCCCAAGATACGCAGTATTTT. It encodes CASSPVGAQDTQYF.

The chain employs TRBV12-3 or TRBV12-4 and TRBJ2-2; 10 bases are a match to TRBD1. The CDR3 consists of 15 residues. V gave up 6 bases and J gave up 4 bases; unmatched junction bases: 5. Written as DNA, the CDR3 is TGTGCCAGCAGCAAGACAGGGGGCAGCACCGGGGAGCTGTTTTTT. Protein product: CASSKTGGSTGELFF.

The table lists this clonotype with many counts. The CDR3 protein is CASSPGTDATNEKLFF. For the CDR3, the DNA is TGTGCCAGCTCACCAGGGACCGATGCAACTAATGAAAAACTGTTTTTT. V is TRBV18 and J is TRBJ1-4, with D possibly TRBD1 on 5 matching bases. Deletions cut 2 bases from V and 0 bases from J, with 10 bases between. The CDR3 consists of 16 residues. CDR1 and CDR2 from the germline V gene are KGHSH and LQKENI.

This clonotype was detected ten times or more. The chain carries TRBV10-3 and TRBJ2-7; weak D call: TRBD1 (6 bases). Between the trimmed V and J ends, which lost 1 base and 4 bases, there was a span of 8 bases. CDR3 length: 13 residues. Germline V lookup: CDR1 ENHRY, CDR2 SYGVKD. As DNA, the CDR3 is TGTGCCATCAGTGAGTACAGGGATTACGAGCAGTACTTC. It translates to CAISEYRDYEQYF.

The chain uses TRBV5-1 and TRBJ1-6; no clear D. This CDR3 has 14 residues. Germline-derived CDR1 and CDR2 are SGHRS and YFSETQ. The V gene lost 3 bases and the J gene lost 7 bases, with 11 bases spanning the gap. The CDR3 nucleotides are TGCGCCAGCAGCTCCCACCAGGAGAATTCACCCCTCCACTTT. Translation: CASSSHQENSPLHF.